This T cell receptor (beta chain) was recorded in a study of T cells in Graves' hyperthyroidism and ophthalmopathy. Turning to this clonotype: Its antigen is unknown.

Study results and caveats: Ophthalmopathy was model-predicted a median roughly 6.3 months pre-onset. In blood, most of the thyroid clonotypes expanded above 0.001 were also present. Ophthalmopathy could be told apart from stable hyperthyroidism with a 13 V-J model.

Germline assignment: CDR1 SQVTM and CDR2 ANQGSEA. This CDR3 region has 15 residues. V was shortened by 1 base and J by 6 bases, with 18 bases between the two germline ends. Thyroid ultrasound, orbital computed tomography, clinical symptoms, and serum thyroxine and TRAb underpinned diagnoses. RNA transcripts provided the source from which TCR beta CDR3 regions were amplified. A first-round RT-PCR of the TCR CDR3 used the HTBI primer set. TCRdb ran MiXCR on the multiplex PCR reads and lists one entry per CDR3 protein. The data hold about 510,000 distinct CDR3 sequences, with about 45% observed a single time.

V is TRBV29-1 and J is TRBJ1-2, with D perhaps matching TRBD1 (5 bases). The sequence came from an adult woman with Graves' disease, either hyperthyroidism or ophthalmopathy (not recorded which). The specimen was peripheral blood or thyroid tissue (not recorded which). The CDR3 sequence is CSVEGQPGGVDGYTF. The CDR3, as DNA: TGCAGCGTTGAAGGGCAACCGGGAGGGGTGGATGGCTACACCTTC.